A selection of T cell receptor beta chains follows, all from one sample in a study of OX40 agonist ivuxolimab in advanced cancers. Some clones are missing from TCRdb's copy, which holds only in-frame ones; the method was immunoSEQ multiplex PCR. The repertoire has tens of thousands of clones, roughly nine tenths of them found once; the top ten carry about 0.3%. The sequences come from CD4+ or CD8+ T cells sorted from blood, collected in a trial of the OX40 agonist ivuxolimab. The receptors shown here come from an adult with an advanced solid tumor such as melanoma, head and neck, liver or kidney cancer. CDR3s include the opening cysteine and the closing phenylalanine or tryptophan. The order of the fields is J gene, V gene, D gene, clone size, CDR3 DNA, CDR3 protein. The D gene is left open where the match is weak. Clone size is shown for a subset of rows, as once, few, many or a class of expanded clone.

J: TRBJ2-2; V: TRBV10-1; D: .; size: .; DNA: TGCGCCAGCAGTGAAAAGATAATGGGTTTTGGCGGGGAGCTGTTTTTT; CDR3: CASSEKIMGFGGELFF
J: TRBJ1-1; V: TRBV13; D: .; size: .; DNA: TGTGCCAGCAGTAAATGGGGTAAATCCCCTCGAGGTGAAGCTTTCTTT; CDR3: CASSKWGKSPRGEAFF
J: TRBJ1-5; V: TRBV6-6; D: .; size: .; DNA: TGTGCCAGCAGTTACTCGGCCTATAGCAATCAGCCCCAGCATTTT; CDR3: CASSYSAYSNQPQHF
J: TRBJ1-2; V: TRBV5-1; D: TRBD1; size: .; DNA: TGCGCCAGCAGCGACCGGGACAGGAACTATGGCTACACCTTC; CDR3: CASSDRDRNYGYTF
J: TRBJ2-5; V: TRBV18; D: .; size: .; DNA: TGTGCCAGCTCACTTCGGACAGCCCAAGAGACCCAGTACTTC; CDR3: CASSLRTAQETQYF
J: TRBJ2-5; V: TRBV7-6; D: .; size: .; DNA: TGTGCCAGCAGCGCCACAGGGCACCAAGAGACCCAGTACTTC; CDR3: CASSATGHQETQYF
J: TRBJ1-5; V: TRBV6-6; D: .; size: .; DNA: TGTGCCAGCAGTGGCGACAGGACCTACAATCAGCCCCAGCATTTT; CDR3: CASSGDRTYNQPQHF
J: TRBJ2-1; V: TRBV6-6; D: .; size: .; DNA: TGTGCCAGCAGTCATAGCGGAAAAAGCTCCTACAATGAGCAGTTCTTC; CDR3: CASSHSGKSSYNEQFF
J: TRBJ2-3; V: TRBV9; D: TRBD2; size: .; DNA: TGTGCCAGCAGCCTAGGGGGACTAGCTAGGCCAGATACGCAGTATTTT; CDR3: CASSLGGLARPDTQYF
J: TRBJ2-7; V: TRBV9; D: .; size: .; DNA: TGTGCCAGCGATTATCCCTACGAGCAGTACTTC; CDR3: CASDYPYEQYF
J: TRBJ2-7; V: TRBV2; D: .; size: .; DNA: TGTGCCAGCAGTGAAGCGCGGGGATCCTACGAGCAGTACTTC; CDR3: CASSEARGSYEQYF
J: TRBJ2-7; V: TRBV29-1; D: .; size: .; DNA: TGCAGCGTTGGCCCGGCCACCAACTACGAGCAGTACTTC; CDR3: CSVGPATNYEQYF
J: TRBJ2-7; V: TRBV19; D: .; size: .; DNA: TGTGCCAGTACCCTAACGAGGGGCGCCGACTACGAGCAGTACTTC; CDR3: CASTLTRGADYEQYF
J: TRBJ2-1; V: TRBV6-1; D: TRBD2; size: .; DNA: TGTGCCAGCAGTGAAGCACCCGGACTAGCGACGAATGAGCAGTTCTTC; CDR3: CASSEAPGLATNEQFF
J: TRBJ2-1; V: TRBV28; D: .; size: .; DNA: TGTGCCAGCAGTTCCCTGGGGACGCACAATGAGCAGTTCTTC; CDR3: CASSSLGTHNEQFF
J: TRBJ2-1; V: TRBV14; D: .; size: .; DNA: TGTGCCAGCAGCCAAAAACAACAGGGTCACAATGAGCAGTTCTTC; CDR3: CASSQKQQGHNEQFF
J: TRBJ2-3; V: TRBV5-8; D: .; size: .; DNA: TGTGCCAGCAGCCAAGGGGTAGGAGGTCTCGGGGGCACAGATACGCAGTATTTT; CDR3: CASSQGVGGLGGTDTQYF
J: TRBJ2-5; V: TRBV7-2; D: .; size: .; DNA: TGTGCCAGCAGCTTAGAAGGGGTGGGTGAGACCCAGTACTTC; CDR3: CASSLEGVGETQYF
J: TRBJ1-1; V: TRBV2; D: .; size: .; DNA: TGTGCCAGCAGTGTCTCACATAAGAACACTGAAGCTTTCTTT; CDR3: CASSVSHKNTEAFF
J: TRBJ1-3; V: TRBV5-6; D: TRBD1; size: .; DNA: TGTGCCAGCACCCGGGACAGCCAAACGCCCAATTTT; CDR3: CASTRDSQTPNF
J: TRBJ2-1; V: TRBV5-1; D: .; size: .; DNA: TGCGCCAGCTTGCGGTCCCCCGCTAACGGTGAGCAGTTCTTC; CDR3: CASLRSPANGEQFF
J: TRBJ2-7; V: TRBV6-1; D: .; size: .; DNA: TGTGCCAGCAGCAACAAGTTTAATTCCTACGAGCAGTACTTC; CDR3: CASSNKFNSYEQYF
J: TRBJ1-6; V: TRBV4-1; D: .; size: .; DNA: TGCGCCAGCAGCCAAGATAGTCACCTGTGGAATTCACCCCTCCACTTT; CDR3: CASSQDSHLWNSPLHF
J: TRBJ1-4; V: TRBV11-2; D: .; size: .; DNA: TGTGCCAGCAGCCCAGGGTACGGTGAAAAACTGTTTTTT; CDR3: CASSPGYGEKLFF
J: TRBJ2-3; V: TRBV5-4; D: TRBD2; size: once; DNA: TGTGCCAGCAGGGCCGGCACTAGCGGGTTGCGGACAGATACGCAGTATTTT; CDR3: CASRAGTSGLRTDTQYF
J: TRBJ1-1; V: TRBV5-4; D: .; size: .; DNA: TGTGCCAGCAGCTTGGATGGTCTCCGGAAAACGAACACTGAAGCTTTCTTT; CDR3: CASSLDGLRKTNTEAFF
J: TRBJ1-5; V: TRBV5-5; D: .; size: once; DNA: TGTGCCAGCAGCTCCGGGCAGGCGGTTGGTCAGCCCCAGCATTTT; CDR3: CASSSGQAVGQPQHF
J: TRBJ2-1; V: TRBV19; D: TRBD1; size: .; DNA: TGTGCCAGTAGTGTTGGGACAGGGACAAGATCCTACAATGAGCAGTTCTTC; CDR3: CASSVGTGTRSYNEQFF
J: TRBJ2-2; V: TRBV14; D: .; size: .; DNA: TGTGCCAGCAGCCCGCAGACAGGACGCCGGGAGCTGTTTTTT; CDR3: CASSPQTGRRELFF
J: TRBJ2-2; V: TRBV19; D: TRBD2; size: .; DNA: TGTGCCAGTAGGGAAGCGGGACCCCGCATCGTCGGGGAGCTGTTTTTT; CDR3: CASREAGPRIVGELFF
J: TRBJ2-7; V: TRBV27; D: TRBD1; size: .; DNA: TGTGCCAGCAGCACTTTCGACAGGGGACGGTACGAGCAGTACTTC; CDR3: CASSTFDRGRYEQYF
J: TRBJ1-5; V: TRBV19; D: .; size: .; DNA: TGTGCCAGTAGTATGGGGCAGACTAGCAATCAGCCCCAGCATTTT; CDR3: CASSMGQTSNQPQHF
J: TRBJ2-1; V: TRBV9; D: .; size: once; DNA: TGTGCCAGCAGCGTAGCTCCGGGCAGGTCCTACAATGAGCAGTTCTTC; CDR3: CASSVAPGRSYNEQFF
J: TRBJ2-7; V: TRBV6-6; D: .; size: .; DNA: TGTGCCAGCACCCCAGGGTTTAGCTCCTACGAGCAGTACTTC; CDR3: CASTPGFSSYEQYF
J: TRBJ2-2; V: TRBV5-1; D: TRBD2; size: few; DNA: TGCGCCAGCATTCAGTCGGTAACTAGCGGAAACACCGGGGAGCTGTTTTTT; CDR3: CASIQSVTSGNTGELFF
J: TRBJ2-2; V: TRBV5-1; D: .; size: .; DNA: TGCGCCAGCAGCTTCGCAGGACGAGTGCCCGGGGAGCTGTTTTTT; CDR3: CASSFAGRVPGELFF
J: TRBJ2-3; V: TRBV6-5; D: TRBD1; size: .; DNA: TGTGCCAGCAGGGGAGTGGGACAGACCCATACGCAGTATTTT; CDR3: CASRGVGQTHTQYF
J: TRBJ2-1; V: TRBV6-6; D: .; size: .; DNA: TGTGCCAGCAGTCGGGGCTACAATGAGCAGTTCTTC; CDR3: CASSRGYNEQFF
J: TRBJ2-7; V: TRBV28; D: TRBD2; size: .; DNA: TGTGCCAGCAGTTCCGGGACTAGCGGGAGGAATTCGCAGCAGTACTTC; CDR3: CASSSGTSGRNSQQYF
J: TRBJ1-2; V: TRBV6-1; D: .; size: .; DNA: TGTGCCAGCAGTGTCGGGACGAAGAGCGGGGAATCCCCCTACACCTTC; CDR3: CASSVGTKSGESPYTF
J: TRBJ1-4; V: TRBV15; D: TRBD1; size: .; DNA: TGTGCCACCACCGAAACAGGGGCAACTAATGAAAAACTGTTTTTT; CDR3: CATTETGATNEKLFF
J: TRBJ1-4; V: TRBV11-2; D: .; size: once; DNA: TGTGCCAGCAGCTTCGGCCAAGGGAGCTGGAATGAAAAACTGTTTTTT; CDR3: CASSFGQGSWNEKLFF
J: TRBJ2-1; V: TRBV19; D: .; size: once; DNA: TGTGCCAGTAGCAGCCAGGACTACAGCTCCTACAATGAGCAGTTCTTC; CDR3: CASSSQDYSSYNEQFF
J: TRBJ1-4; V: TRBV28; D: .; size: .; DNA: TGTGCCAGCACCTTTGTCGCAACTAATGAAAAACTGTTTTTT; CDR3: CASTFVATNEKLFF
J: TRBJ1-1; V: TRBV11-3; D: .; size: few; DNA: TGTGCCAGCAGCTTGGACGGAGAGGAAGCTTTCTTT; CDR3: CASSLDGEEAFF
J: TRBJ1-1; V: TRBV21-1; D: .; size: .; DNA: TGTGCCAGCAGCCAAATCGGCAAGAACACTGAAGCTTTCTTT; CDR3: CASSQIGKNTEAFF
J: TRBJ1-1; V: TRBV28; D: TRBD1; size: .; DNA: TGTGCCAGCAGTGATTACCGGGACAGGGAGGAACAATTCTTT; CDR3: CASSDYRDREEQFF